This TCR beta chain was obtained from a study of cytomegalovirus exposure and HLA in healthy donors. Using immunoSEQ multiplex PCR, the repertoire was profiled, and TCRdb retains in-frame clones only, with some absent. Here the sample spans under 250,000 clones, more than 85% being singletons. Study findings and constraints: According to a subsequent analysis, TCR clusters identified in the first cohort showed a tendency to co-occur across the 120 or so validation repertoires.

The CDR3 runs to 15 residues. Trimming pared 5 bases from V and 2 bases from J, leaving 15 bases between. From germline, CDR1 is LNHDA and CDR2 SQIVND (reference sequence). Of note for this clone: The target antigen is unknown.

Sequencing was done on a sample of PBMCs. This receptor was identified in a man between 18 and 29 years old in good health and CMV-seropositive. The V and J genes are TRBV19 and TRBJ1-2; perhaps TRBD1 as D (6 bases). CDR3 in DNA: TGTGCCAGTAGTCGCCGGGACAACTTAAACTATGGCTACACCTTC. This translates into CASSRRDNLNYGYTF.